The next 2 T cell receptor beta chains were all read from a single sample in a study of cytomegalovirus exposure and HLA in healthy donors. PCR primers comprised 60 Vbeta and 13 Jbeta primers. Repertoires were generated with immunoSEQ multiplex PCR, while TCRdb's copy carries only in-frame clones and drops some. The table records 150,000 to 200,000 clones, 75% to 80% of them present only once. Sequences were obtained from PBMCs. The receptor set was obtained from a woman aged 45-60 years in good health and CMV-seropositive.

The J gene is TRBJ2-1, the V gene TRBV7-9, with 12 bases lining up with TRBD2. The CDR3 sequence is 15 residues long. Germline lookup yields CDR1 SEHNR and CDR2 FQNEAQ (reference sequence). With V trimmed by 5 bases and J by 6 bases, 5 bases remained unmatched. For the CDR3, the DNA is TGTGCCAGCAGCGTGACTAGCGGGGGCTCCAATGAGCAGTTCTTC. It codes for CASSVTSGGSNEQFF.

The sample holds a few counts of this clone. The rearrangement joins TRBV5-6 to TRBJ1-4, with 8 bases lining up with TRBD1. Germline trimming cut 4 bases from V and 7 bases from J; bases unmatched to any gene: 9. Germline-derived CDR1 and CDR2 are SGHDT and YYEEEE. This CDR3 region has 15 residues. The CDR3 sequence is CASSLPGTGSEKLFF. The CDR3 coding sequence is TGTGCCAGCAGCCTACCCGGGACAGGATCTGAAAAACTGTTTTTT.